This TCR beta chain came from a study of cytomegalovirus exposure and HLA in healthy donors. With respect to this clone: The antigen is not known.

Study-level points and caveats: TCR beta V segments were, for the most part, productive about 87% or about 30% of the time in an earlier analysis. Certain indistinguishable V segments, among them TRBV6-2 and TRBV6-3, were excluded.

Germline trimming cut 5 bases from V and 1 base from J; bases unmatched to any gene: 7. The CDR3 consists of 16 residues. Germline values: CDR1 MNHEY, CDR2 SMNVEV (reference sequence). The PCR contained 60 Vbeta and 13 Jbeta primers. Only in-frame clones appear in the TCRdb table, and some are missing; sequencing was by immunoSEQ multiplex PCR. This table holds around 170,000 clones, approximately 80% found once. The specimen sequenced was PBMCs. This chain connects TRBV27 to TRBJ2-4; 8 bases line up with TRBD1. The receptor's source is a girl aged 5 to 17 in good health and CMV-seropositive. The chain's CDR3 is CASSLGQAAAKNIQYF. The CDR3 nucleotides are TGTGCCAGCAGTCTGGGACAGGCGGCGGCCAAAAACATTCAGTACTTC.